The source of this T cell receptor (beta chain) is a study of blood T cell repertoires in COVID-19. In the study overall: Acute-phase and convalescent COVID-19 samples originated in the United States, Italy and Spain. Nucleic acid was either cDNA or gDNA, and it came from T cells, B-cell-depleted T cells, or PBMCs.

Germline V gene sequence: CDR1 ENHRY, CDR2 SYGVKD. The V and J ends lost 10 bases and 6 bases respectively, with 19 bases between them. The CDR3 sequence is 13 residues long. Authors' processing steps: Amplification from reference gene primers served as the basis for estimated nucleated cell counts. The table came from immunoSEQ multiplex PCR; TCRdb's copy has only in-frame clones and leaves some out. V and J calls and clone size follow that table, whereas D and trimming were derived from the DNA. The profile shows some 220,000 clones, 83% of them singletons. The V and J genes are TRBV10-3 and TRBJ2-7; maybe TRBD1 (6 bases). The TCR comes from a human donor in a cohort sampled during active COVID-19. Sequenced: peripheral blood. CDR3 DNA: TGTGCCAATCAGGGGTCCATGGGTAGCGAGCAGTACTTC. It is translated as CANQGSMGSEQYF.